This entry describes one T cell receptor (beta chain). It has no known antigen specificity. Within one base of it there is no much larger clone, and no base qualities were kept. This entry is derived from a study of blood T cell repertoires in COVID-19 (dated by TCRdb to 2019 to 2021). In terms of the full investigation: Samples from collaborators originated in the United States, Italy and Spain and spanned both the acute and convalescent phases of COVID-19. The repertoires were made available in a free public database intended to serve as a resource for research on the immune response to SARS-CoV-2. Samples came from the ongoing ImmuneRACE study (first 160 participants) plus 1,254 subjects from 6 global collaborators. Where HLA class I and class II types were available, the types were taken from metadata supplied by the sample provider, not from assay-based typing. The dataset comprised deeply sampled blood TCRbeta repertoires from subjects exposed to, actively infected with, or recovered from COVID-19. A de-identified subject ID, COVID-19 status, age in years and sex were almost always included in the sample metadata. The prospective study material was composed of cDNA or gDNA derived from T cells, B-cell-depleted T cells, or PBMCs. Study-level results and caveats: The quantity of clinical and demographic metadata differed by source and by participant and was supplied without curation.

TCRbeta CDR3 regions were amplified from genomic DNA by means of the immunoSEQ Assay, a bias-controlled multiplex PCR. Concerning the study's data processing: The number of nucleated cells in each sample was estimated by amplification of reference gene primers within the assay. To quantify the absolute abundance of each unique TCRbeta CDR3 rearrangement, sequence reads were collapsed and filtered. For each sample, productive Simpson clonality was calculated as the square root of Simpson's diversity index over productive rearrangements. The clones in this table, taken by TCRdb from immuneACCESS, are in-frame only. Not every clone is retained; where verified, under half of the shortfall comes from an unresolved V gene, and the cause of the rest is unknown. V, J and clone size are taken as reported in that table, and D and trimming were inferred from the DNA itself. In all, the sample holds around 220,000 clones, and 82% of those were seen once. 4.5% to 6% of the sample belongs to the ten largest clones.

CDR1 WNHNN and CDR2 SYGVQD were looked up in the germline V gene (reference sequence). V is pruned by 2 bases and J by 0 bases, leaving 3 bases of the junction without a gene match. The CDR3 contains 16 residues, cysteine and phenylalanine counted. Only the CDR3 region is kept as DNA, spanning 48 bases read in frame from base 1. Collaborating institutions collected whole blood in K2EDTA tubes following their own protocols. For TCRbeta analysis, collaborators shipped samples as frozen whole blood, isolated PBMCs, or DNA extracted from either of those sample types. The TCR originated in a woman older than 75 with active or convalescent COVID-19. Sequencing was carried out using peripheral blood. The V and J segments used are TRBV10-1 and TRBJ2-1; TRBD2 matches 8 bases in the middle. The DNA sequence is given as TGCGCCAGCAGTGAGAGGCTAGCGGGCTCCTACAATGAGCAGTTCTTC. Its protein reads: CASSERLAGSYNEQFF.